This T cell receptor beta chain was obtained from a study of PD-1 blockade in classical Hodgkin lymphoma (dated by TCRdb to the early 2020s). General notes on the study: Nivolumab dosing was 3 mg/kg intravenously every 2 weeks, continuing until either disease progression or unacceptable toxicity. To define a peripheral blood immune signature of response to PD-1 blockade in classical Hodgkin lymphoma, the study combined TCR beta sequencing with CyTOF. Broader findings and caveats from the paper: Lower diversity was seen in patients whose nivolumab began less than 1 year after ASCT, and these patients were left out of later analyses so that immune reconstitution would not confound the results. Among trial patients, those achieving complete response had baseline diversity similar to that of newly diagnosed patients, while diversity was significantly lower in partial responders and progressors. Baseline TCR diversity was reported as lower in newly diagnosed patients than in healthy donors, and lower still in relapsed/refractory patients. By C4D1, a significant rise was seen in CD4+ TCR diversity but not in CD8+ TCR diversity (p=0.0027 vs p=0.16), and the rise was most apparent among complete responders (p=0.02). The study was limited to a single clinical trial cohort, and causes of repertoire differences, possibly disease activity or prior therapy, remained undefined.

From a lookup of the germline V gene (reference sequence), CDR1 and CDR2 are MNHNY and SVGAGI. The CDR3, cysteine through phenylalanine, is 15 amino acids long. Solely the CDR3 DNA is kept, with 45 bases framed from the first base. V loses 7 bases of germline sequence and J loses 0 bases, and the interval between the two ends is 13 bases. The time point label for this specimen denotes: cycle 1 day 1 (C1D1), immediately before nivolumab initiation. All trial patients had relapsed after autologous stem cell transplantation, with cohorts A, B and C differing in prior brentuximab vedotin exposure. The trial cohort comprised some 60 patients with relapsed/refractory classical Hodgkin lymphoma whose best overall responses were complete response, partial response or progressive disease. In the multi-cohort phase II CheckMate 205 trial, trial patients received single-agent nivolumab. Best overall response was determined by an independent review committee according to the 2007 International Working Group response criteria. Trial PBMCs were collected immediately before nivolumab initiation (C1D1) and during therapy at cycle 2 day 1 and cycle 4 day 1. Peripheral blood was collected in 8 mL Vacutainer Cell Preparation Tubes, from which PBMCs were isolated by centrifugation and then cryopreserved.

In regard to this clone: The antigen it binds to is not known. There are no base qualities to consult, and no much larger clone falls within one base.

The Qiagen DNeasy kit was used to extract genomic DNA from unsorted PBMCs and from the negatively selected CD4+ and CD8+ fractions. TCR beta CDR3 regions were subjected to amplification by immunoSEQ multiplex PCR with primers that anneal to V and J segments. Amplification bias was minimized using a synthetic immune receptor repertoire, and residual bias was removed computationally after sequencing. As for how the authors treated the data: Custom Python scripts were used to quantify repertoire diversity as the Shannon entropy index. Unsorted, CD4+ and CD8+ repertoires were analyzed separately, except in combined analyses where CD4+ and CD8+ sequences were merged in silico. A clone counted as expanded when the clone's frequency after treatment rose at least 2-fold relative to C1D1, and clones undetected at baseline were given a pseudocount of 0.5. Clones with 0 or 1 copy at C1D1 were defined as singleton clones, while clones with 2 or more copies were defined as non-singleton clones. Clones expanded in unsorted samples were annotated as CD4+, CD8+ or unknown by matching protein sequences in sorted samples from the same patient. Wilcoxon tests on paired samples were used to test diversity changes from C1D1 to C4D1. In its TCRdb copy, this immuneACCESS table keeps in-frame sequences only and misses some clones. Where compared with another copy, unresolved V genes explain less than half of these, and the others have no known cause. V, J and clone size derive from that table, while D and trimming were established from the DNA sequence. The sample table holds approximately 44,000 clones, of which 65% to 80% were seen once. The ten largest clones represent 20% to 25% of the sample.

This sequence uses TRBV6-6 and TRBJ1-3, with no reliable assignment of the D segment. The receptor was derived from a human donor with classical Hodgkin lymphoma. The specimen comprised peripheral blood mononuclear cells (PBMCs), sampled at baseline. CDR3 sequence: CASIEVRSSGNTIYF. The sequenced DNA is TGTGCCAGCATAGAGGTGCGGAGCTCTGGAAACACCATATATTTT.